One and the same sample provided the 17 T cell receptor beta chains below, sequenced in a study of Ad26.COV2.S vaccination and SARS-CoV-2 variants. Libraries were prepared by immunoSEQ multiplex PCR; TCRdb keeps only in-frame clonotypes and omits some of them. The sample includes over 90,000 clones, 60% to 85% seen only once; the top ten take 15% to 20%. This material consisted of peripheral blood, taken after recovery from COVID-19. The origin of the receptors is a human donor who had recovered from COVID-19.

This chain uses TRBV9 with TRBJ1-6; 9 nucleotides agree with TRBD1. The CDR3 runs 14 residues. From germline, CDR1 is SGDLS and CDR2 YYNGEE. The V segment lost 5 bases and the J segment 9 bases; nucleotides outside the gene matches: 6. The CDR3 nucleotides read TGTGCCAGCAGTGATACAGGGGGCGCTTCACCCCTCCACTTT. Residues: CASSDTGGASPLHF.

This clone was picked up one time. This chain uses TRBV3-1 (or the pseudogene TRBV3-2) with TRBJ1-6; unclear D gene. This CDR3 has 18 amino acids. Germline V lookup: CDR1 LGHDT, CDR2 YNNKEL (reference sequence). The V gene lost 4 bases and the J gene lost 5 bases, with 21 bases spanning the gap. The CDR3 is CASSRLVPIIHHNSPLHF. The CDR3 bases are TGTGCCAGCAGCCGCTTAGTTCCCATCATACATCATAATTCACCCCTCCACTTT.

The gene calls are TRBV27 and TRBJ2-1, with 13 bases that match TRBD2. This CDR3 contains 18 residues. Losses at the gene ends were 5 bases for V and 7 bases for J; bases not matched to a gene: 14. Germline CDR1 and CDR2: MNHEY and SMNVEV (reference sequence). The CDR3 DNA reads as TGTGCCAGCAGTGGGGTTTGGACTAGCGGGGGTCCGGGGAATGAGCAGTTCTTC. Amino acids: CASSGVWTSGGPGNEQFF.

This chain joins TRBV3-1 (or the pseudogene TRBV3-2) and TRBJ1-2, with D possibly matching TRBD1 (5 bases). The V end lost 0 bases, the J end lost 5 bases, and 16 bases lay between the germline ends. The CDR3 covers 16 residues. Germline V gives CDR1 LGHDT, CDR2 YNNKEL (reference sequence). In nucleotides, the CDR3 is TGTGCCAGCAGCCAAGAGGGGGGAGGGACTTTGTATGGCTACACCTTC. Translated, it gives CASSQEGGGTLYGYTF.

The rearrangement links TRBV5-1 to TRBJ2-3; 8 bases agree with TRBD1. The ends lost 4 bases at V and 5 bases at J; junction bases unmatched: 12. Germline V CDR1 and CDR2: SGHRS, YFSETQ. This CDR3 is 16 amino acids long. This chain's CDR3 is CASSPNAGGQGDTQYF. Here the CDR3 DNA reads TGCGCCAGCAGCCCCAACGCAGGGGGCCAAGGAGATACGCAGTATTTT.

The chain couples TRBV7-6 to TRBJ1-2; possible D gene TRBD1, 5 bases. V lost 9 bases and J lost 4, with 21 bases in between. Germline V gives CDR1 SGHVS, CDR2 FNYEAQ. The CDR3 sequence is 15 residues long. CDR3 sequence reads: CARVGDPPTGYGYTF. DNA for the CDR3: TGTGCCAGAGTCGGGGACCCCCCCACGGGCTATGGCTACACCTTC.

The chain uses TRBV2 and TRBJ2-7; possibly TRBD2 for D (7 bases). The CDR3 has 13 residues. CDR1 is SNHLY and CDR2 is FYNNEI in the germline V gene. V was trimmed by 8 bases and J by 0 bases, leaving 11 bases between them. The CDR3 protein is CASGGALSYEQYF. The CDR3 region has the DNA TGTGCCAGCGGGGGGGCCCTCTCCTACGAGCAGTACTTC.

The CDR3: CASSFGISGGGPDTQYF. The CDR3 nucleotides read TGTGCCAGCAGTTTTGGGATTAGCGGGGGCGGACCAGATACGCAGTATTTT. The V and J genes are TRBV28 and TRBJ2-3; 9 bases line up with TRBD2. The CDR3 extends over 17 amino acids. Per the germline V gene, CDR1 is MDHEN and CDR2 is SYDVKM. V lost 3 bases and J lost 4; bases outside the gene matches: 11.

V is TRBV10-3 and J is TRBJ2-2; 8 nucleotides line up with TRBD1. This CDR3 region has 20 residues. Germline V gene data show CDR1 as ENHRY and CDR2 as SYGVKD. J gave up 1 base and V 4 bases, and 17 bases lay outside the gene matches. The CDR3 DNA reads TGTGCCATCAGTGGGGGTCTTGGGACAGGAACATTGAAGAACACCGGGGAGCTGTTTTTT. Translated, it gives CAISGGLGTGTLKNTGELFF.

The chain carries TRBV27 and TRBJ1-1; D is unclear. The CDR3 runs to 15 residues. V lost 6 bases and J lost 2, with 16 bases in between. Germline V gene data show CDR1 as MNHEY and CDR2 as SMNVEV (reference sequence). The CDR3 sequence is CASRRNSEGNTEAFF. The CDR3 DNA is TGTGCCAGCAGACGAAATTCTGAGGGTAACACTGAAGCTTTCTTT.

This rearrangement joins TRBV3-1 (or the pseudogene TRBV3-2) to TRBJ2-1, with TRBD2 identical over 10 bases. Germline-derived CDR1 and CDR2 are LGHDT and YNNKEL (reference sequence). Losses at the gene ends were 0 bases for V and 6 bases for J; bases not matched to a gene: 11. The CDR3 runs 18 residues. The DNA for the CDR3 is TGTGCCAGCAGCCAAGACGGCGATAGCGGGGGGCGGATCAATGAGCAGTTCTTC. Its protein product is CASSQDGDSGGRINEQFF.

The V gene is TRBV29-1, the J gene TRBJ2-5, with D perhaps TRBD1 (6 bases). The CDR3 is 14 residues long. V gave up 7 bases and J gave up 1 base, with 16 bases separating them. Germline V gives CDR1 SQVTM, CDR2 ANQGSEA. DNA of the CDR3: TGCAGCGCGGACCCTACAGGGATCCAAGAGACCCAGTACTTC. Amino acids: CSADPTGIQETQYF.

A few counts support this clone. The V and J genes are TRBV29-1 and TRBJ1-3, with a possible D match to TRBD1 (5 bases). V was clipped by 4 bases and J by 8 bases, with 15 bases between them. Germline values: CDR1 SQVTM, CDR2 ANQGSEA. This CDR3 spans 13 amino acids. The CDR3 loop reads CSVAPNQGDTIYF. The CDR3 nucleotides read TGCAGCGTTGCCCCAAACCAAGGGGACACCATATATTTT.

In its sample, this clone was seen many times. The chain joins TRBV5-4 to TRBJ1-4; the D gene is possibly TRBD1 (5 bases). This CDR3 is 14 amino acids long. The V end lost 5 bases, the J end lost 8 bases, and 16 bases lay between the germline ends. Germline values: CDR1 SGHNT, CDR2 YYREEE (reference sequence). The CDR3 bases are TGTGCCAGCAGTCCGGGACCTCGGAACGAAAAACTGTTTTTT. This encodes CASSPGPRNEKLFF.

V and J are TRBV7-2 and TRBJ2-7; a possible D gene is TRBD2 (5 bases). V lost 5 bases and J lost 5, with 19 bases in between. Germline CDR1 and CDR2: SGHTA and FQGNSA. The CDR3 sequence is 15 residues long. The DNA for the CDR3 is TGTGCCAGCAGCACCCAGCGGAAAGGTCTTCACGAGCAGTACTTC. This translates into CASSTQRKGLHEQYF. The full variable domain, in which reference TRBV7-2 and TRBJ2-7 provide the parts outside the CDR3, is GAGVSQSPSNKVTEKGKDVELRCDPISGHTALYWYRQSLGQGLEFLIYFQGNSAPDKSGLPSDRFSAERTGGSVSTLTIQRTQQEDSAVYLCASSTQRKGLHEQYFGPGTRLTVT.

The V and J genes are TRBV5-1 and TRBJ2-5, with D possibly being TRBD2 (5 bases). CDR1 and CDR2 from the germline V gene are SGHRS and YFSETQ. V was trimmed by 0 bases and J by 1 base, leaving 10 bases between them. The CDR3 runs to 15 residues. The CDR3 region is CASSLGTAPQETQYF. CDR3 nucleotides: TGCGCCAGCAGCTTGGGGACTGCTCCCCAAGAGACCCAGTACTTC.

This chain joins TRBV19 and TRBJ1-1; perhaps TRBD1 as D (6 bases). The germline V gene has CDR1 LNHDA and CDR2 SQIVND (reference sequence). There are 15 residues in the CDR3. V was cut by 4 bases and J by 0 bases, with 12 bases left in between. The CDR3 is CASSRQVDMNTEAFF. CDR3 in DNA: TGTGCCAGTAGTAGACAGGTGGACATGAACACTGAAGCTTTCTTT.